A single sample gave rise to the 7 T cell receptor beta chains below, sequenced in a study of response to subunit inactivated influenza vaccine. TCRdb independently ran MiXCR on the RT-PCR reads; one entry per CDR3 protein. Here the sample spans 860,000 or so distinct CDR3 sequences, roughly 20% being singletons. The sample here was PBMCs from blood, taken more than 4 days after vaccination. The receptors were gathered from a man aged 50 to 59 who received an inactivated influenza vaccine.

The sample holds a few counts of this clonotype. V and J are TRBV28 and TRBJ2-1; D is perhaps TRBD1 (5 bases). V shed 5 bases and J shed 7 bases, with 15 bases lying between them. Germline lookup yields CDR1 MDHEN and CDR2 SYDVKM. The length of the CDR3 is 14 residues. In nucleotides, the CDR3 is TGTGCCAGCAGTGACTCAGGGCGTTGGAATGAGCAGTTCTTC. Translated, it gives CASSDSGRWNEQFF.

The chain has TRBV10-3 and TRBJ2-4, with 9 bases aligning to TRBD2. V trimming: 2 bases; J trimming: 2 bases; junction bases outside the gene matches: 1. CDR1 is ENHRY, CDR2 SYGVKD, per germline. CDR3 size: 15 residues. CDR3 nucleotides: TGTGCCATCAGTGAGAGCGGGAGGACCAAAAACATTCAGTACTTC. As protein: CAISESGRTKNIQYF.

The sample holds a few counts of this clonotype. The chain has TRBV25-1 and TRBJ2-1, with 9 bases matching TRBD1. Trimming removed 10 bases from V and 8 bases from J; junction bases left unmatched: 12. Germline CDR1 and CDR2: MGHDK and SYGVNS. The length of the CDR3 is 14 residues. CDR3 bases: TGTGCCACCTCCGGGACAGGGTTGTATGATGAGCAGTTCTTC. Protein sequence: CATSGTGLYDEQFF.

The V and J genes are TRBV18 and TRBJ2-1; 8 positions agree with TRBD2. Trimming removed 2 bases from V and 6 bases from J; junction bases left unmatched: 3. This CDR3 region has 14 residues. The germline V gene has CDR1 KGHSH and CDR2 LQKENI. DNA for the CDR3: TGTGCCAGCTCACCAGGACTAGCTTTCAATGAGCAGTTCTTC. It yields the protein CASSPGLAFNEQFF.

The table lists this clonotype with a few counts. CDR3 sequence (DNA): TGTGCCAGCAGTTGGGGACAGAATGAAAAACTGTTTTTT. Residues: CASSWGQNEKLFF. The chain joins TRBV12-3 or TRBV12-4 to TRBJ1-4, with 7 bases matching TRBD1. V was pared by 4 bases and J by 5 bases, with 1 base of the junction left unmatched. The CDR3 contains 13 residues.

In this sample, this clonotype turned up a few times. The chain couples TRBV12-3 or TRBV12-4 to TRBJ2-1; 10 nucleotides line up with TRBD2. The CDR3 has 17 amino acids. The J segment lost 1 base and the V segment lost 2 bases, leaving 5 bases of the junction unmatched. The CDR3 reads CASSLTSGRVSYNEQFF. The CDR3 DNA sequence: TGTGCCAGCAGTTTAACGAGCGGGAGGGTTTCCTACAATGAGCAGTTCTTC.

The chain has TRBV5-6 and TRBJ2-5; D is uncertain. The V end lost 7 bases, the J end lost 5 bases, and 21 bases lay between the germline ends. The CDR3 is 15 residues long. CDR1 is SGHDT and CDR2 is YYEEEE in the germline V gene. CDR3 sequence reads: CASSQRLGPRETQYF. CDR3 nucleotides: TGTGCCAGCTCCCAAAGGCTGGGTCCAAGGGAGACCCAGTACTTC.